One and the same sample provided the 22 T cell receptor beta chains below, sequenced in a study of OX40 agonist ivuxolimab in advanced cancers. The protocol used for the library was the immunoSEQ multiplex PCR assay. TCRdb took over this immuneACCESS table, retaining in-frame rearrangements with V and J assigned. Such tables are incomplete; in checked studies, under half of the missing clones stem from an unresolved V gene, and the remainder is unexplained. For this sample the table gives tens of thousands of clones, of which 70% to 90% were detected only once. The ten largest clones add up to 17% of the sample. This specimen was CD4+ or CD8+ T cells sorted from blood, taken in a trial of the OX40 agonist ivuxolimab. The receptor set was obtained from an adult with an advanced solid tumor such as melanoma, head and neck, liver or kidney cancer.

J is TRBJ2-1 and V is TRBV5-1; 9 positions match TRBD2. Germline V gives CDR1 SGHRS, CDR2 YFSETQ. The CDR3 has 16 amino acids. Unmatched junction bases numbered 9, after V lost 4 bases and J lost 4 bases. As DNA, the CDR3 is TGCGCCAGCAGCCCGACTGGACTAGCGCCTTACAATGAGCAGTTCTTC. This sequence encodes CASSPTGLAPYNEQFF.

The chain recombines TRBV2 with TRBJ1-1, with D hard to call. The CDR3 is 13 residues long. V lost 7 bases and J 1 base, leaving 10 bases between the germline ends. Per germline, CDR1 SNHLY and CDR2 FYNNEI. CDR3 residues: CASIYWRNTEAFF. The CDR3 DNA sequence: TGTGCCAGCATATATTGGAGGAACACTGAAGCTTTCTTT.

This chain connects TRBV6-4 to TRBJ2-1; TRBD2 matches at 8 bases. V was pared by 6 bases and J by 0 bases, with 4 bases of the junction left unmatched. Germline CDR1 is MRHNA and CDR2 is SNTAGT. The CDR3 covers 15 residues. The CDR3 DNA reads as TGTGCCAGCAGCCAAGGGACTAGCTCCTACAATGAGCAGTTCTTC. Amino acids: CASSQGTSSYNEQFF.

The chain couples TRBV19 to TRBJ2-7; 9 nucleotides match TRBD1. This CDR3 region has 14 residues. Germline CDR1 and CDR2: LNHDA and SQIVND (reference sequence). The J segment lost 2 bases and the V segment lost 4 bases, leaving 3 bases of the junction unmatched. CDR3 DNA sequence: TGTGCCAGTAGTAAGACAGGGGGAACCTACGAGCAGTACTTC. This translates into CASSKTGGTYEQYF.

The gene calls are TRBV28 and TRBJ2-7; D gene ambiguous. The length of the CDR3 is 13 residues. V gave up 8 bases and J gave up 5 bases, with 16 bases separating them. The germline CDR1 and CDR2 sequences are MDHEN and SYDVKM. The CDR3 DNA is TGTGCCAGCGAGGTCCCCCCCGGGCACGAGCAGTACTTC. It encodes CASEVPPGHEQYF. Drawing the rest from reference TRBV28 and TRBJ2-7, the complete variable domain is DVKVTQSSRYLVKRTGEKVFLECVQDMDHENMFWYRQDPGLGLRLIYFSYDVKMKEKGDIPEGYSVSREKKERFSLILESASTNQTSMYLCASEVPPGHEQYFGPGTRLTVT.

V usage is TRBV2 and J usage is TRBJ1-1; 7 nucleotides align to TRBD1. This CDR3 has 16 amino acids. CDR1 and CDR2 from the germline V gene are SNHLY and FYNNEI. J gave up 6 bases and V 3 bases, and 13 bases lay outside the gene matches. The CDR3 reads CASSERGGGTAAEAFF. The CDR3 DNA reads TGTGCCAGCAGTGAGAGGGGCGGGGGGACAGCCGCTGAAGCTTTCTTT.

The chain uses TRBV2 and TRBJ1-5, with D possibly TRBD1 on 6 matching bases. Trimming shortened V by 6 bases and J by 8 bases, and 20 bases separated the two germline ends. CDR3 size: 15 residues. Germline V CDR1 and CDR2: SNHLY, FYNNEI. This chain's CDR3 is CASRQIYQGKEPQHF. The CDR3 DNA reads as TGTGCCAGCAGACAAATTTATCAGGGGAAAGAGCCCCAGCATTTT.

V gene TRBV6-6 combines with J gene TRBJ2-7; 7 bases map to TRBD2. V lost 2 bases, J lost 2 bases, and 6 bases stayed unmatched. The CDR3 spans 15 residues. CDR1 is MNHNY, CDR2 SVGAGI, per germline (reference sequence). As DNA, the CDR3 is TGTGCCAGCAGTTACGCGGCGGGAGTAACCTACGAGCAGTACTTC. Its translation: CASSYAAGVTYEQYF.

CDR3 protein: CASSGDRSFSGNTIYF. CDR3 DNA sequence: TGTGCCAGCAGCGGGGACAGGTCTTTCTCTGGAAACACCATATATTTT. The chain combines TRBV2 with TRBJ1-3; 8 bases fit TRBD1. After removal of 6 bases from V and 0 bases from J, the junction contained 7 bases not matched to a gene. The germline V gene has CDR1 SNHLY and CDR2 FYNNEI. The CDR3 has 16 residues.

CDR3 sequence: CASTRQGGLHTEAFF. DNA for the CDR3: TGTGCCAGTACCAGACAGGGGGGACTTCACACTGAAGCTTTCTTT. The V gene is TRBV19, the J gene TRBJ1-1; 9 positions match TRBD1. Germline lookup yields CDR1 LNHDA and CDR2 SQIVND (reference sequence). This CDR3 spans 15 amino acids. V trimming: 7 bases; J trimming: 3 bases; junction bases outside the gene matches: 9.

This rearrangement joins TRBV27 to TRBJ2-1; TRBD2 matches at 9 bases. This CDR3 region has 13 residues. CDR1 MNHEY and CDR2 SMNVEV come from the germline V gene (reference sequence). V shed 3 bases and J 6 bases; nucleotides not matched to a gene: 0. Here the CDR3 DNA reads TGTGCCAGCAGTTTGGGACTAGCCAATGAGCAGTTCTTC. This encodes CASSLGLANEQFF.

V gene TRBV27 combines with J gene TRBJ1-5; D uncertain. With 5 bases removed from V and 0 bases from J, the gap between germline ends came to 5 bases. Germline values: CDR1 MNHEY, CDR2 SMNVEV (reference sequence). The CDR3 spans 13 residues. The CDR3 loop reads CASSPYSNQPQHF. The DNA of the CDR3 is TGTGCCAGCAGTCCATATAGCAATCAGCCCCAGCATTTT.

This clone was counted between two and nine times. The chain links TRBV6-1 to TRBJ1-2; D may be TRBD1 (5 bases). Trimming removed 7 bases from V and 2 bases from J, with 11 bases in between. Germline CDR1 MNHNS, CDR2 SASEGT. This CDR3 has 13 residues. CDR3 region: CASIPDRNYGYTF. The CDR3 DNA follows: TGTGCCAGCATTCCTGACAGAAACTATGGCTACACCTTC.

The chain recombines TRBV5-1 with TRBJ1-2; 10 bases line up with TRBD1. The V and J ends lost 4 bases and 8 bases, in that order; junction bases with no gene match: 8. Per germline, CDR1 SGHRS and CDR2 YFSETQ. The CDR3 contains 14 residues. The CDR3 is CASSITGTGVGYTF. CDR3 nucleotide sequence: TGCGCCAGCAGCATCACCGGGACAGGGGTCGGCTACACCTTC.

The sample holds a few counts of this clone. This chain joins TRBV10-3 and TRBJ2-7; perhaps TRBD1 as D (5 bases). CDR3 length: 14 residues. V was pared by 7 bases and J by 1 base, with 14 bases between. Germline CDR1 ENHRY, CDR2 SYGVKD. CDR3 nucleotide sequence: TGTGCCATCAATGATGACAGATTATCCTACGAGCAGTACTTC. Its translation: CAINDDRLSYEQYF.

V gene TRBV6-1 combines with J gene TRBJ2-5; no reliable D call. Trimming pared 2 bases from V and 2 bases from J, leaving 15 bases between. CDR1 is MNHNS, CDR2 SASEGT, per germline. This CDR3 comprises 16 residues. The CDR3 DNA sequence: TGTGCCAGCAGTGAAACATTCGCATCCGGACAAGAGACCCAGTACTTC. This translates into CASSETFASGQETQYF.

The CDR3 region is CATSPDRGNEKLFF. The CDR3 DNA sequence: TGTGCCACCAGCCCGGACAGGGGAAATGAAAAACTGTTTTTT. The chain uses TRBV15 and TRBJ1-4, with 9 bases lining up with TRBD1. The CDR3 spans 14 residues. Germline-derived CDR1 and CDR2 are LNHNV and YYDKDF (reference sequence). The trim removed 5 bases at V and 5 bases at J, leaving 3 bases unmatched.

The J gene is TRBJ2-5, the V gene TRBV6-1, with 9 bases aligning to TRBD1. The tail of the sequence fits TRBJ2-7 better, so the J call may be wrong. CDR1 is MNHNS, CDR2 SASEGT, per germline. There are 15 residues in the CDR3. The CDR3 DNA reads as TGTGCCAGCCGTGCGGTAGGACAGGGGATCTACGAGCAGTACTTC. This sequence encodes CASRAVGQGIYEQYF.

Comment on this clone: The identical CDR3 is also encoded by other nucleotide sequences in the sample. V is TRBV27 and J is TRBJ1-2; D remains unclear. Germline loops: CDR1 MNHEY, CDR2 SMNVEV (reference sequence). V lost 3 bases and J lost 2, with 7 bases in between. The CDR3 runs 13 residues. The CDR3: CASSLNFNYGYTF. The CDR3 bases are TGTGCCAGCAGTTTGAATTTCAACTATGGCTACACCTTC.

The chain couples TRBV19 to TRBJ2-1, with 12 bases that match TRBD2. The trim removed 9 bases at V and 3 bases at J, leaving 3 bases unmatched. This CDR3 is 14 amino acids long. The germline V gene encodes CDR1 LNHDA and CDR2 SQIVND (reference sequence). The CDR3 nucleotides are TGTGCCAGCTCGACTAGCGGGAGCTACAATGAGCAGTTCTTC. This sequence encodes CASSTSGSYNEQFF.

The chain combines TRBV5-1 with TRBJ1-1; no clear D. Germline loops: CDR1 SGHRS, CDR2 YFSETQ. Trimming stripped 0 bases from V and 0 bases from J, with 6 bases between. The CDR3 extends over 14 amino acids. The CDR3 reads CASSLARVNTEAFF. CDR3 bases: TGCGCCAGCAGCTTGGCCCGGGTGAACACTGAAGCTTTCTTT. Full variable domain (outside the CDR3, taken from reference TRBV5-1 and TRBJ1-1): KAGVTQTPRYLIKTRGQQVTLSCSPISGHRSVSWYQQTPGQGLQFLFEYFSETQRNKGNFPGRFSGRQFSNSRSEMNVSTLELGDSALYLCASSLARVNTEAFFGQGTRLTVV.

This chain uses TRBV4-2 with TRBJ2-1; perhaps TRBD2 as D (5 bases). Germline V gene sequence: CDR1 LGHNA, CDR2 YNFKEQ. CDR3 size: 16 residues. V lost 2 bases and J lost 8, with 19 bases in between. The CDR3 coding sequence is TGTGCCAGCAGCCAACAAGCGGAACCCGGGCTCGATGAGCAGTTCTTC. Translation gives CASSQQAEPGLDEQFF.